Presented here are 3 T cell receptor beta chains from one specimen sequenced in a study of T cell changes during pregnancy in multiple sclerosis. Repertoires were generated with immunoSEQ multiplex PCR, while TCRdb's copy carries only in-frame clones and drops some. The table records under 70,000 clones, 91% of them present only once. The sample was peripheral blood, taken in the third trimester of pregnancy. The source of these receptors is a female donor in good health, enrolled as a control in a pregnancy study.

This clone was recorded a few times. The chain recombines TRBV18 with TRBJ2-1; tentatively, D is TRBD2 (7 bases). This CDR3 is built from 16 residues. Trimming removed 8 bases at V and 4 bases at J, with 21 bases between. CDR1 and CDR2 from the germline V gene are KGHSH and LQKENI. The CDR3 is CASATQGFGGYNEQFF. CDR3 nucleotides: TGTGCCAGCGCAACACAGGGATTCGGGGGGTACAATGAGCAGTTCTTC.

This clone was detected only once. CDR3 sequence reads: CASSTYGGNYGYTF. The CDR3 coding sequence is TGTGCCAGCAGCACCTACGGGGGGAACTATGGCTACACCTTC. The rearrangement joins TRBV9 to TRBJ1-2; D is perhaps TRBD1 (5 bases). Per germline, CDR1 SGDLS and CDR2 YYNGEE. The CDR3 contains 14 residues. Trimming took off 4 bases at V and 2 bases at J, with 12 bases between the two ends.

This chain links TRBV27 with TRBJ2-2, with D maybe TRBD1 (5 bases). CDR1 is MNHEY and CDR2 is SMNVEV in the germline V gene (reference sequence). The CDR3 is made up of 16 amino acids. Trimming took off 1 base at V and 2 bases at J, with 11 bases between the two ends. CDR3 DNA sequence: TGTGCCAGCAGTTTATTCTCACAGGTTAACACCGGGGAGCTGTTTTTT. Its protein is CASSLFSQVNTGELFF.